Following are 15 T cell receptor beta chains from one sample sequenced in a study of cytomegalovirus exposure and HLA in healthy donors. PCR amplification relied on 60 Vbeta primers (plus 13 Jbeta primers). Produced via immunoSEQ multiplex PCR; TCRdb's table is partial and in-frame only. The repertoire holds tens of thousands of clones, with less than 85% as singletons. The sample was PBMCs. The receptors were sampled from a man between 18 and 29 years old in good health and CMV-seronegative.

This rearrangement joins TRBV7-6 to TRBJ2-3; 8 bases agree with TRBD2. Trimming took 1 base from V and 2 from J; bases not matched to a gene: 8. The CDR3 has 17 residues. The germline V gene encodes CDR1 SGHVS and CDR2 FNYEAQ. The CDR3 DNA is TGTGCCAGCAGCTTAGAGGGAGGCGGGAGGTTCACAGATACGCAGTATTTT. It encodes CASSLEGGGRFTDTQYF.

The chain couples TRBV28 to TRBJ2-3, with 8 bases lining up with TRBD1. CDR1 and CDR2 (germline): MDHEN, SYDVKM. V lost 5 bases and J lost 4; bases outside the gene matches: 20. This CDR3 is 19 amino acids long. CDR3 nucleotide sequence: TGTGCCAGCAGTGGAGGGACGGGGGCGACAGGGGCGGTCGCAGATACGCAGTATTTT. Translation: CASSGGTGATGAVADTQYF.

This chain links TRBV5-1 with TRBJ1-1, with 11 bases fitting TRBD1. This CDR3 is 14 amino acids long. Unmatched junction bases numbered 3, after V lost 0 bases and J lost 8 bases. Germline V CDR1 and CDR2: SGHRS, YFSETQ. The CDR3 here is CASSLGTGGEEAFF. CDR3 sequence (DNA): TGCGCCAGCAGCTTGGGGACAGGGGGCGAGGAAGCTTTCTTT.

Written as DNA, the CDR3 is TGTGCCTGGAGTGTACTAGGGATCCAAGAGACCCAGTACTTC. The encoded protein is CAWSVLGIQETQYF. The chain employs TRBV30 and TRBJ2-5; TRBD2 is a possible D gene (5 bases). Germline lookup yields CDR1 GTSNPN and CDR2 SVGIG (reference sequence). V was trimmed by 0 bases and J by 1 base, leaving 9 bases between them. This CDR3 comprises 14 residues. Full variable domain (missing parts from reference TRBV30 and TRBJ2-5): SQTIHQWPATLVQPVGSPLSLECTVEGTSNPNLYWYRQAAGRGLQLLFYSVGIGQISSEVPQNLSASRPQDRQFILSSKKLLLSDSGFYLCAWSVLGIQETQYFGPGTRLLVL.

V is TRBV6-4 and J is TRBJ2-1; tentatively, D is TRBD2 (6 bases). The germline V gene encodes CDR1 MRHNA and CDR2 SNTAGT. Deletions cut 3 bases from V and 4 bases from J, with 13 bases between. CDR3 length: 15 residues. CDR3 region: CASSEGIADYNEQFF. The CDR3 DNA reads TGTGCCAGCAGTGAAGGGATAGCGGATTACAATGAGCAGTTCTTC.

The chain uses TRBV11-1 and TRBJ2-1; D is uncertain. Looked up from germline, CDR1 is SGHAT and CDR2 is FQDESV (reference sequence). The CDR3 is 14 residues long. V dropped 6 bases and J dropped 7 bases, with 16 bases sitting between them. The CDR3 loop reads CASRRRSRPNEQFF. For the CDR3, the DNA is TGTGCCAGCAGGAGACGGAGCCGCCCAAATGAGCAGTTCTTC. The complete variable domain, with remaining parts taken from reference TRBV11-1 and TRBJ2-1, reads EAEVAQSPRYKITEKSQAVAFWCDPISGHATLYWYRQILGQGPELLVQFQDESVVDDSQLPKDRFSAERLKGVDSTLKIQPAELGDSAMYLCASRRRSRPNEQFFGPGTRLTVL.

The chain combines TRBV11-3 with TRBJ2-2; 14 nucleotides agree with TRBD2. CDR3 length: 20 residues. The germline gives CDR1 SGHNT, CDR2 YENEEA. The J segment lost 2 bases and the V segment lost 3 bases, leaving 11 bases of the junction unmatched. The CDR3 DNA is TGTGCCAGCAGCTTCCCCAGGGGACTAGCGGGAGAGCCTAACACCGGGGAGCTGTTTTTT. Its protein is CASSFPRGLAGEPNTGELFF.

CDR3 in DNA: TGTGCCAGCAGCGGACAGGGGAGCTACGAGCAGTACTTC. As protein: CASSGQGSYEQYF. The rearrangement links TRBV7-2 to TRBJ2-7, with 9 bases identical to TRBD1. Germline V CDR1 and CDR2: SGHTA, FQGNSA. The length of the CDR3 is 13 residues. V dropped 5 bases and J dropped 3; count of bases not matched to a gene: 2.

The chain links TRBV5-4 to TRBJ2-3, with D possibly being TRBD1 (6 bases). Germline CDR1 is SGHNT and CDR2 is YYREEE (reference sequence). V was clipped by 4 bases and J by 0 bases, with 15 bases between them. The CDR3 covers 16 residues. This chain's CDR3 is CASSGHQGSSTDTQYF. As DNA, the CDR3 is TGTGCCAGCAGCGGACACCAGGGGTCTAGCACAGATACGCAGTATTTT.

Only a few counts were recorded for this clone. This rearrangement joins TRBV6-1 to TRBJ1-3, with D unclear. The V and J ends lost 5 bases and 2 bases respectively, with 7 bases between them. The CDR3 runs 13 residues. CDR1 and CDR2 (germline): MNHNS, SASEGT. This chain's CDR3 is CASSSSAGNTIYF. The CDR3 nucleotides are TGTGCCAGCAGTAGCTCTGCTGGAAACACCATATATTTT.

The genes are TRBV9 and TRBJ2-3; the D gene is possibly TRBD2 (6 bases). This CDR3 contains 13 residues. Germline V gene sequence: CDR1 SGDLS, CDR2 YYNGEE. V was shortened by 5 bases and J by 4 bases, with 11 bases between the two germline ends. The DNA of the CDR3 is TGTGCCAGCAGTGCGGGGTTGGCAGATACGCAGTATTTT. Translated, it gives CASSAGLADTQYF.

This chain uses TRBV5-4 with TRBJ2-5; a possible D gene is TRBD2 (7 bases). Germline V gene sequence: CDR1 SGHNT, CDR2 YYREEE (reference sequence). The CDR3 consists of 14 residues. V lost 5 bases and J lost 4, with 15 bases in between. CDR3 amino acids: CASREGGGRETQYF. CDR3 DNA sequence: TGTGCCAGCAGAGAAGGGGGAGGGAGAGAGACCCAGTACTTC.

The chain uses TRBV7-3 and TRBJ2-7; D possibly corresponds to TRBD2 (5 bases). Trimming stripped 5 bases from V and 5 bases from J, with 19 bases between. This CDR3 spans 15 amino acids. Germline V gene sequence: CDR1 SGHTA, CDR2 FQGTGA. CDR3 nucleotide sequence: TGTGCCAGCAGCGTACTCGGTGGGCTAGCCCACGAGCAGTACTTC. Protein: CASSVLGGLAHEQYF.

This chain uses TRBV30 with TRBJ2-4; TRBD1 matches 8 bases. Germline loops: CDR1 GTSNPN, CDR2 SVGIG (reference sequence). V lost 5 bases, J lost 3 bases, and 6 bases stayed unmatched. The CDR3 has 14 amino acids. This CDR3 is CAWDRGLVKNIQYF. The CDR3 coding sequence is TGTGCCTGGGACAGGGGTTTGGTCAAAAACATTCAGTACTTC.

The chain joins TRBV29-1 to TRBJ1-3, with TRBD1 matching 9 bases. Trimming at V came to 6 bases and at J to 3 bases, leaving 9 bases not matched to a gene. This CDR3 contains 15 residues. CDR1 SQVTM and CDR2 ANQGSEA come from the germline V gene. The CDR3 DNA sequence: TGCAGCGTGGGAGACAGGGGGTCGTATGGAAACACCATATATTTT. It codes for CSVGDRGSYGNTIYF. Variable domain in full (rest from reference TRBV29-1 and TRBJ1-3): SAVISQKPSRDICQRGTSLTIQCQVDSQVTMMFWYRQQPGQSLTLIATANQGSEATYESGFVIDKFPISRPNLTFSTLTVSNMSPEDSSIYLCSVGDRGSYGNTIYFGEGSWLTVV.